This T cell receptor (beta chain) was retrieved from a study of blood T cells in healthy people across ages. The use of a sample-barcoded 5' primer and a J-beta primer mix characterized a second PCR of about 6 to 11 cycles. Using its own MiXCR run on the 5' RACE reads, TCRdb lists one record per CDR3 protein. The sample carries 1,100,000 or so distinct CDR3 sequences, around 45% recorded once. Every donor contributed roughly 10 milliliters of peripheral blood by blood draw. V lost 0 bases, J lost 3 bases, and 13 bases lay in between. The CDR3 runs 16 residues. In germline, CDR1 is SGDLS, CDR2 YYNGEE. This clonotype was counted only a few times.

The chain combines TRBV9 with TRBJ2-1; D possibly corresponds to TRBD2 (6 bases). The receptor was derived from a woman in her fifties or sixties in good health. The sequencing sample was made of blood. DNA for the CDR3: TGTGCCAGCAGCGTAGGTGTGGGAGGAGGCTACAATGAGCAGTTCTTC. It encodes CASSVGVGGGYNEQFF.